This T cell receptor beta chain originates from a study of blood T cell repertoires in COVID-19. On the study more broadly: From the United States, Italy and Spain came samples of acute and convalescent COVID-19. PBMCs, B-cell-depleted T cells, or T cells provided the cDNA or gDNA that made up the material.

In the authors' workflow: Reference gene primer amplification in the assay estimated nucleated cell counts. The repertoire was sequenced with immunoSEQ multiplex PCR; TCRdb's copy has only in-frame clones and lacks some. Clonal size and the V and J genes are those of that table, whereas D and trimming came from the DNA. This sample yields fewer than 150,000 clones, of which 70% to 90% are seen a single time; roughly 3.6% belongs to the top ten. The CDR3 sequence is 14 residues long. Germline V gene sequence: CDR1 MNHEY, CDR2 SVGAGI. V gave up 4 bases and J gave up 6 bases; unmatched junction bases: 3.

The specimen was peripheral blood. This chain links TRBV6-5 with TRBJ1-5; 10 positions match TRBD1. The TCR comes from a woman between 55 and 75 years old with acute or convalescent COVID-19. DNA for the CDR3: TGTGCCAGCAGTTGGACAGGGGGAGGTCAGCCCCAGCATTTT. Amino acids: CASSWTGGGQPQHF.